The clone carrying this T cell receptor (beta chain) was counted a single time. The source of the sample is a study of CD8 T cells in Susac syndrome. Germline V gene sequence: CDR1 DFQATT, CDR2 SNEGSKA (reference sequence). Deletions cut 1 base from V and 6 bases from J, with 8 bases between. This CDR3 contains 12 residues. It was with random hexamers that roughly 0.5 to 1 ug RNA was reverse transcribed. Amplification of the TCR beta CDR3 was carried out by immunoSEQ multiplex PCR, which spanned a total of 54 Vbeta and 13 Jbeta segments. TCRdb recomputed calls from the immunoSEQ multiplex PCR reads with MiXCR, one row per CDR3 protein. The data hold under 200,000 distinct CDR3 sequences, with 85% to 95% observed a single time. Sequencing targeted TCR beta in T cells from blood (CD8+ and CD4+). Both CD4+ and CD8+ T cells were negatively isolated, and TEMRA cells underwent FACS enrichment.

The rearrangement links TRBV20-1 to TRBJ2-3; D is ambiguous. The sequenced material came from CD4+ T cells from PBMCs. The TCR sequence derives from a human donor in good health. As DNA, the CDR3 is TGCAGTGCTAGAGCCGCCGGGGATACGCAGTATTTT. Translated: CSARAAGDTQYF.